These 20 T cell receptor beta chains were sequenced from one sample in a study of CD8 T cells in ankylosing spondylitis. TCRdb processed the 5' RACE reads anew with MiXCR; each CDR3 protein has one entry. The sample includes around 120,000 distinct CDR3 sequences, around 9% of them seen just once. The specimen was blood, either unsorted or a sorted T cell fraction (not recorded which). These receptors all come from a male donor with ankylosing spondylitis or in good health (not recorded which).

This clonotype was detected only a few times. The V gene is TRBV29-1, the J gene TRBJ2-7; D is perhaps TRBD2 (6 bases). Trimming shortened V by 4 bases and J by 0 bases, and 10 bases separated the two germline ends. The CDR3 contains 13 residues. Germline V lookup: CDR1 SQVTM, CDR2 ANQGSEA. CDR3 coding DNA: TGCAGCGTTGGACTAGGAAGCTCCTACGAGCAGTACTTC. It codes for CSVGLGSSYEQYF.

This chain connects TRBV28 to TRBJ2-7; tentatively, D is TRBD1 (6 bases). The V end was cut by 6 bases, the J end by 0 bases, with 15 bases between. Germline loops: CDR1 MDHEN, CDR2 SYDVKM. The CDR3 is made up of 15 amino acids. The CDR3 DNA follows: TGTGCCAGCAGCTACCACCGGGACACCTCCTACGAGCAGTACTTC. Its protein is CASSYHRDTSYEQYF. Together with reference TRBV28 and TRBJ2-7, the CDR3 gives the full variable domain: DVKVTQSSRYLVKRTGEKVFLECVQDMDHENMFWYRQDPGLGLRLIYFSYDVKMKEKGDIPEGYSVSREKKERFSLILESASTNQTSMYLCASSYHRDTSYEQYFGPGTRLTVT.

The J gene is TRBJ1-3, the V gene TRBV12-3 or TRBV12-4; D gene unclear. V shed 9 bases and J shed 0 bases, with 9 bases lying between them. This CDR3 spans 13 amino acids. CDR3 nucleotides: TGTGCCAGTGATTCTGGCTCTGGAAACACCATATATTTT. This translates into CASDSGSGNTIYF.

This clonotype was seen at least ten times. CDR3 coding DNA: TGCGCCAGCAGCTTCCTAACAGGGTTTGGGGCCAACGTCCTGACTTTC. Protein: CASSFLTGFGANVLTF. The chain employs TRBV5-1 and TRBJ2-6, with D perhaps TRBD1 (6 bases). V was pared by 2 bases and J by 3 bases, with 12 bases between. CDR1 is SGHRS and CDR2 is YFSETQ in the germline V gene. CDR3 length equals 16 residues.

This clonotype was counted at least ten times. This rearrangement joins TRBV29-1 to TRBJ2-1, with 7 bases matching TRBD2. This CDR3 comprises 16 residues. The germline CDR1 and CDR2 sequences are SQVTM and ANQGSEA. The J segment lost 6 bases and the V segment lost 3 bases, leaving 14 bases of the junction unmatched. In DNA, the CDR3 is TGCAGCGTTGAGGCGGTAGCCGGGAGGAGGTTCAATGAGCAGTTCTTC. Protein sequence: CSVEAVAGRRFNEQFF.

This clonotype has at least ten counts. The V gene is TRBV20-1, the J gene TRBJ2-5; 7 bases are shared with TRBD2. This CDR3 is built from 16 residues. V dropped 6 bases and J dropped 4; count of bases not matched to a gene: 17. Per the germline V gene, CDR1 is DFQATT and CDR2 is SNEGSKA (reference sequence). DNA of the CDR3: TGCAGTGCCCCTATAGCGGGTCAGAGTTTAGGAGAGACCCAGTACTTC. Amino acids: CSAPIAGQSLGETQYF.

This clonotype has more than one count but fewer than ten. V usage is TRBV7-2 and J usage is TRBJ2-7; tentative D call: TRBD2 (5 bases). V lost 2 bases, J lost 6 bases, and 26 bases lay in between. The CDR3 has 18 amino acids. The V gene's germline CDR1 is SGHTA and CDR2 FQGNSA. CDR3 sequence: CASSLSVSEAPTRGEQYF. CDR3 in DNA: TGTGCCAGCAGCTTATCGGTTTCGGAGGCGCCTACCCGGGGCGAGCAGTACTTC.

This clonotype was detected ten times or more. This chain joins TRBV7-2 and TRBJ1-5; a possible D gene is TRBD1 (6 bases). Trimming took 2 bases from V and 7 from J, leaving 15 bases between them. The CDR3 totals 15 residues. The germline gives CDR1 SGHTA, CDR2 FQGNSA. For the CDR3, the DNA is TGTGCCAGCAGCTTACAGCAGGGGAGTGGACAGCCCCAGCATTTT. It encodes CASSLQQGSGQPQHF.

The V and J genes are TRBV7-9 and TRBJ1-2; the D is unclear. The CDR3 totals 11 residues. The germline V gene encodes CDR1 SEHNR and CDR2 FQNEAQ (reference sequence). Trimming left V 8 bases short and J 0 bases short, with 4 bases between. The CDR3 bases are TGTGCCAGCCGCGCTAACTATGGCTACACCTTC. Translation gives CASRANYGYTF.

The sample holds many counts of this clonotype. The chain is built from TRBV20-1 and TRBJ2-2; the match to TRBD2 covers 7 bases. V was clipped by 3 bases and J by 6 bases; unmatched bases: 10. CDR3 length: 15 residues. The V gene's germline CDR1 is DFQATT and CDR2 SNEGSKA (reference sequence). DNA of the CDR3: TGCAGTGCTAGTTCTCCTAGCGGAGCCCCCGGGGAGCTGTTTTTT. Its protein is CSASSPSGAPGELFF.

This clonotype was counted many times. This chain connects TRBV29-1 to TRBJ2-5; D is possibly TRBD2 (5 bases). V was trimmed by 4 bases and J by 5 bases, leaving 14 bases between them. CDR3 length equals 13 residues. The germline gives CDR1 SQVTM, CDR2 ANQGSEA. The CDR3 coding sequence is TGCAGCGTTGCCACGGGCTGGGAGGAGACCCAGTACTTC. Its translation: CSVATGWEETQYF.

This clonotype was detected a few times. V and J are TRBV29-1 and TRBJ1-2; tentatively, D is TRBD1 (5 bases). V was clipped by 0 bases and J by 5 bases, with 16 bases between them. Germline V gives CDR1 SQVTM, CDR2 ANQGSEA. The CDR3 has 15 amino acids. The CDR3 reads CSVEDTAGNHYGYTF. CDR3 DNA: TGCAGCGTTGAAGATACGGCAGGGAATCATTATGGCTACACCTTC.

This CDR3 is CASSQEQGYGYTF. In nucleotides, the CDR3 is TGCGCCAGCAGCCAAGAACAGGGCTATGGCTACACCTTC. This chain joins TRBV4-1 and TRBJ1-2, with D perhaps matching TRBD1 (6 bases). This CDR3 is built from 13 residues. The V end was cut by 0 bases, the J end by 4 bases, with 6 bases between. From germline, CDR1 is MGHRA and CDR2 YSYEKL.

This clonotype was detected many times. The rearrangement joins TRBV28 to TRBJ1-5; D not certain. The CDR3 runs to 17 residues. Trimming stripped 3 bases from V and 2 bases from J, with 17 bases between. CDR1 MDHEN and CDR2 SYDVKM come from the germline V gene. The CDR3 is CASSFSGLTSGNQPQHF. In DNA, the CDR3 is TGTGCCAGCAGTTTTTCCGGCCTTACGAGTGGCAATCAGCCCCAGCATTTT.

This clonotype was found many times. V is TRBV29-1 and J is TRBJ2-7; a possible D gene is TRBD1 (6 bases). V was shortened by 3 bases and J by 0 bases, with 15 bases between the two germline ends. This CDR3 is 15 amino acids long. The germline CDR1 and CDR2 sequences are SQVTM and ANQGSEA. CDR3 in amino acids: CSVDSGTPASYEQYF. The CDR3 DNA follows: TGCAGCGTTGACTCCGGGACACCAGCCTCCTACGAGCAGTACTTC.

This clonotype occurred a few times. This rearrangement joins TRBV3-1 to TRBJ2-4, with D possibly being TRBD1 or TRBD2 (5 bases each). V shed 1 base and J shed 4 bases, with 11 bases lying between them. The CDR3 is made up of 15 amino acids. The V gene's germline CDR1 is LGHDT and CDR2 YNNKEL (reference sequence). The CDR3 nucleotides are TGTGCCAGCAGCCAAGCCGGGACCCGGAAAAACATTCAGTACTTC. This codes for CASSQAGTRKNIQYF.

On this clonotype itself: It may be a read error: a sequence one base away is much more abundant. The chain recombines TRBV5-1 with TRBJ2-1; the match to TRBD1 covers 9 bases. Per germline, CDR1 SGHRS and CDR2 YFSETQ. The CDR3 contains 16 residues. The DNA for the CDR3 is TGCGCCAGCAGCAGGACCGGGACAGGGAATTACAATCAGCAGTTCTTC. It codes for CASSRTGTGNYNQQFF.

Ten or more counts support this clonotype. The rearrangement uses TRBV7-2 and TRBJ2-7; 7 bases are shared with TRBD1. The CDR3 consists of 15 residues. V lost 5 bases, J lost 3 bases, and 10 bases stayed unmatched. Germline V gene data show CDR1 as SGHTA and CDR2 as FQGNSA. In nucleotides, the CDR3 is TGTGCCAGCAGCACCCGGGGACAGAGCTTCTACGAGCAGTACTTC. Translation: CASSTRGQSFYEQYF.

Here the CDR3 DNA reads TGTGCCAGCAGCCCATTCCCTAGGAGCTTGGAGACCCAGTACTTC. Translation: CASSPFPRSLETQYF. The rearrangement joins TRBV28 to TRBJ2-5, with unresolved D. Germline CDR1 and CDR2: MDHEN and SYDVKM. This CDR3 region has 15 residues. Trimming shortened V by 6 bases and J by 5 bases, and 19 bases separated the two germline ends.

The table lists this clonotype with many counts. This chain joins TRBV29-1 and TRBJ2-7; the D gene is possibly TRBD1 (6 bases). Germline-derived CDR1 and CDR2 are SQVTM and ANQGSEA. Trimming shortened V by 2 bases and J by 2 bases, and 7 bases separated the two germline ends. The CDR3 loop spans 12 amino acids. The CDR3 DNA is TGCAGCGTTGAAAACAGGGCCTACGAGCAGTACTTC. Amino acid sequence: CSVENRAYEQYF.